This passage covers 27 T cell receptor beta chains from one sample sequenced in a study of blood T cell repertoires in COVID-19. Libraries were prepared by immunoSEQ multiplex PCR; TCRdb keeps only in-frame clonotypes and omits some of them. Of about 230,000 clones in the sample, about 79% were seen once. The sequenced sample was peripheral blood. The receptors were gathered from a man in his forties who had recovered from COVID-19.

This clone was seen ten or more times. The chain is built from TRBV5-6 and TRBJ1-1; 7 bases align to TRBD1. The J segment lost 8 bases and the V segment lost 4 bases, leaving 5 bases of the junction unmatched. This CDR3 spans 12 amino acids. Germline values: CDR1 SGHDT, CDR2 YYEEEE. Here the CDR3 reads CASSIGTAEAFF. CDR3 in DNA: TGTGCCAGCAGCATTGGGACAGCCGAAGCTTTCTTT.

The gene calls are TRBV11-3 and TRBJ2-7, with 10 bases fitting TRBD1. Losses at the gene ends were 4 bases for V and 1 base for J; bases not matched to a gene: 7. The V gene's germline CDR1 is SGHNT and CDR2 YENEEA. The length of the CDR3 is 16 residues. CDR3 sequence: CASSSSGTGASYEQYF. The CDR3 bases are TGTGCCAGCAGCTCGTCCGGGACAGGGGCATCCTACGAGCAGTACTTC.

This chain links TRBV4-3 with TRBJ2-3; tentatively, D is TRBD1 (6 bases). The CDR3 length is 15 residues. V was clipped by 1 base and J by 4 bases, with 12 bases between them. Germline CDR1 and CDR2: LGHNA and YSLEER. CDR3 protein: CASSQVWAGADTQYF. DNA of the CDR3: TGCGCCAGCAGCCAAGTTTGGGCAGGGGCAGATACGCAGTATTTT.

The chain links TRBV5-1 to TRBJ1-2, with 7 nucleotides matching TRBD1. V was clipped by 0 bases and J by 1 base; unmatched bases: 3. Germline V gene lookup returns CDR1 SGHRS and CDR2 YFSETQ. The CDR3 is 15 residues long. This CDR3 is CASSLGGQVNYGYTF. The CDR3 DNA is TGCGCCAGCAGCTTGGGTGGACAGGTTAACTATGGCTACACCTTC.

This clone was seen just once. J is TRBJ2-5 and V is TRBV9, with 10 bases lining up with TRBD1. V was pared by 3 bases and J by 10 bases, with 6 bases of the junction left unmatched. The germline gives CDR1 SGDLS, CDR2 YYNGEE. This CDR3 spans 13 amino acids. The CDR3: CASSESGTGVQYF. The CDR3 region has the DNA TGTGCCAGCAGCGAGTCAGGGACAGGGGTCCAGTACTTC.

The chain uses TRBV9 and TRBJ2-4; 7 bases fit TRBD2. Germline assignment: CDR1 SGDLS and CDR2 YYNGEE. The length of the CDR3 is 16 residues. With V trimmed by 1 base and J by 0 bases, 4 bases remained unmatched. The CDR3, as DNA: TGTGCCAGCAGCGTAAGCGGGGACTTAGCCAAAAACATTCAGTACTTC. Residues: CASSVSGDLAKNIQYF.

V is TRBV10-3 and J is TRBJ1-6; unclear D gene. In germline, CDR1 is ENHRY, CDR2 SYGVKD. V lost 7 bases to trimming and J lost 7 bases, with 8 bases between them. The CDR3 sequence is 12 residues long. CDR3 in DNA: TGTGCCATCACAGGCGGGAATTCACCCCTCCACTTT. Amino acids: CAITGGNSPLHF.

The chain employs TRBV19 and TRBJ2-3; 7 bases map to TRBD2. After removal of 3 bases from V and 1 base from J, the junction contained 4 bases not matched to a gene. Per the germline V gene, CDR1 is LNHDA and CDR2 is SQIVND (reference sequence). The CDR3 is 15 amino acids. The CDR3 DNA follows: TGTGCCAGTAGTATTCGCGGGAGCGGCACAGATACGCAGTATTTT. As protein: CASSIRGSGTDTQYF.

The chain employs TRBV10-1 and TRBJ2-7; D remains unclear. The V end was cut by 0 bases, the J end by 6 bases, with 9 bases between. Germline loops: CDR1 WNHNN, CDR2 SYGVQD (reference sequence). The CDR3 covers 13 residues. CDR3 coding DNA: TGCGCCAGCAGTGAGTCCCCTGGGCGCGAGCAGTACTTC. This sequence encodes CASSESPGREQYF.

Remarks on this clone: Within the sample, other DNA sequences also encode this same CDR3. The chain uses TRBV7-2 and TRBJ2-1, with D unclear. V was trimmed by 1 base and J by 5 bases, leaving 6 bases between them. Germline V lookup: CDR1 SGHTA, CDR2 FQGNSA. This CDR3 is built from 13 residues. CDR3 in amino acids: CASSLGHNNEQFF. The DNA of the CDR3 is TGTGCCAGCAGCTTAGGCCACAACAATGAGCAGTTCTTC.

A remark on this clone: Different DNA sequences within this sample yield the same CDR3. The genes are TRBV5-1 and TRBJ2-3, with 8 bases identical to TRBD1. With V trimmed by 0 bases and J by 4 bases, 4 bases remained unmatched. CDR3 length equals 15 residues. Germline loops: CDR1 SGHRS, CDR2 YFSETQ. Here the CDR3 DNA reads TGCGCCAGCAGCTTGGTGGCAGGGGGCGCAGATACGCAGTATTTT. It translates to CASSLVAGGADTQYF.

This clone has only a few counts. V gene TRBV11-3 combines with J gene TRBJ2-5; 10 nucleotides match TRBD1. Germline assignment: CDR1 SGHNT and CDR2 YENEEA. Trimming took 5 bases from V and 1 from J; bases not matched to a gene: 10. The CDR3 totals 17 residues. The DNA of the CDR3 is TGTGCCAGCAGCGACGGACAGGGGGGTCCGAGCCAAGAGACCCAGTACTTC. Its protein is CASSDGQGGPSQETQYF.

This clone was counted once. The chain uses TRBV4-3 and TRBJ2-1; no clear D. With 0 bases removed from V and 3 bases from J, the gap between germline ends came to 12 bases. Germline V lookup: CDR1 LGHNA, CDR2 YSLEER. CDR3 size: 16 residues. In DNA, the CDR3 is TGCGCCAGCAGCCAAGACGCGGCAGCTTTCTACAATGAGCAGTTCTTC. Its protein product is CASSQDAAAFYNEQFF.

The genes are TRBV11-3 and TRBJ2-5, with D perhaps matching TRBD1 (5 bases). This CDR3 contains 14 residues. The germline V gene encodes CDR1 SGHNT and CDR2 YENEEA. V was pared by 1 base and J by 6 bases, with 12 bases between. The CDR3 bases are TGTGCCAGCAGCTTAGCTCTCAACAGGAAGACCCAGTACTTC. Translation: CASSLALNRKTQYF.

This sequence joins TRBV12-3 or TRBV12-4 and TRBJ1-2; TRBD1 aligns across 7 bases. V was clipped by 6 bases and J by 8 bases; unmatched bases: 6. CDR3 length: 12 amino acids. This CDR3 reads CASRDNRGGYTF. The CDR3, as DNA: TGTGCCAGCAGGGATAACAGGGGCGGCTACACCTTC.

This clone was counted between two and nine times. V and J are TRBV7-2 and TRBJ2-7; 7 bases agree with TRBD2. The CDR3 loop spans 17 amino acids. Germline CDR1 reads SGHTA; CDR2 reads FQGNSA. V dropped 8 bases and J dropped 2; count of bases not matched to a gene: 18. CDR3 nucleotide sequence: TGTGCCAGCTCCACGGGCGGAGGGGAGGGCTCTACCTACGAGCAGTACTTC. Protein: CASSTGGGEGSTYEQYF.

The chain employs TRBV19 and TRBJ1-2; the D gene is possibly TRBD1 (6 bases). Trimming stripped 3 bases from V and 7 bases from J, with 18 bases between. This CDR3 has 15 amino acids. Per germline, CDR1 LNHDA and CDR2 SQIVND (reference sequence). Written as DNA, the CDR3 is TGTGCCAGTAGTATTGGCACACAGGGAAGGGGTGGCTACACCTTC. This gives the protein CASSIGTQGRGGYTF.

The chain is built from TRBV6-2 or TRBV6-3 and TRBJ2-7; D not resolved. The germline V gene encodes CDR1 MNHEY and CDR2 SVGEGT. V shed 2 bases and J shed 0 bases, with 8 bases lying between them. The CDR3 is 14 amino acids. The CDR3 region has the DNA TGTGCCAGCAGTTACGCGGCACTCTCCTACGAGCAGTACTTC. It codes for CASSYAALSYEQYF.

This sequence joins TRBV12-3 or TRBV12-4 and TRBJ2-3, with D tentatively TRBD1 (5 bases). The germline V and J ends were trimmed by 4 bases and 7 bases, with 12 bases remaining between them. There are 13 residues in the CDR3. In nucleotides, the CDR3 is TGTGCCAGCAGTTGGGGCAGGAGCTATACGCAGTATTTT. Translation gives CASSWGRSYTQYF.

The V gene is TRBV7-2, the J gene TRBJ1-2; 8 nucleotides match TRBD1. Germline CDR1 reads SGHTA; CDR2 reads FQGNSA. The CDR3 covers 13 residues. The ends lost 6 bases at V and 5 bases at J; junction bases unmatched: 5. CDR3 loop: CASSQGAGYGYTF. The CDR3 region has the DNA TGTGCCAGCAGTCAGGGGGCGGGGTATGGCTACACCTTC.

The chain employs TRBV29-1 and TRBJ2-7, with D possibly TRBD1 on 5 matching bases. The CDR3 is made up of 11 amino acids. Germline values: CDR1 SQVTM, CDR2 ANQGSEA. Trimming took 6 bases from V and 4 from J, leaving 10 bases between them. In DNA, the CDR3 is TGCAGCGTCCTAACAGGTTACGAGCAGTACTTC. The encoded protein is CSVLTGYEQYF.

This chain joins TRBV5-1 and TRBJ1-2, with TRBD1 matching 7 bases. With 5 bases clipped from V and 8 bases from J, the junction kept 9 bases outside the gene matches. The CDR3 length is 13 residues. The germline CDR1 and CDR2 sequences are SGHRS and YFSETQ. The CDR3 region is CASRATGLGGYTF. The CDR3 DNA is TGCGCCAGCAGAGCGACAGGGTTGGGAGGCTACACCTTC.

The rearrangement uses TRBV7-2 and TRBJ2-5; TRBD2 is a possible D gene (6 bases). CDR3 size: 17 residues. V was clipped by 5 bases and J by 1 base, with 20 bases between them. The V gene's germline CDR1 is SGHTA and CDR2 FQGNSA. This CDR3 is CASSPTVGGSFQETQYF. The CDR3 region has the DNA TGTGCCAGCAGCCCCACGGTTGGGGGGTCCTTCCAAGAGACCCAGTACTTC.

V gene TRBV29-1 combines with J gene TRBJ2-2; possibly TRBD1 for D (6 bases). Per germline, CDR1 SQVTM and CDR2 ANQGSEA. V was clipped by 3 bases and J by 4 bases, with 9 bases between them. The CDR3 runs 13 residues. For the CDR3, the DNA is TGCAGCGTTGACACAGGGCGCACCGGGGAGCTGTTTTTT. This translates into CSVDTGRTGELFF.

The chain uses TRBV10-3 and TRBJ1-2; possibly TRBD1 for D (5 bases). CDR1 and CDR2 (germline): ENHRY, SYGVKD. V was trimmed by 3 bases and J by 8 bases, leaving 19 bases between them. The CDR3 runs to 15 residues. CDR3 bases: TGTGCCATCAGTGAAGCCTGGGGGGGAAGGGAAGGCTACACCTTC. The encoded protein is CAISEAWGGREGYTF.

The J gene is TRBJ2-1, the V gene TRBV6-2 or TRBV6-3; D is perhaps TRBD2 (5 bases). From germline, CDR1 is MNHEY and CDR2 SVGEGT. The V gene lost 2 bases and the J gene lost 7 bases, with 12 bases spanning the gap. The CDR3 length is 14 residues. CDR3 nucleotides: TGTGCCAGCAGTTACGGAGGCGCCTCTAATGAGCAGTTCTTC. Translation: CASSYGGASNEQFF.

The chain recombines TRBV4-1 with TRBJ1-2; D uncertain. Germline-derived CDR1 and CDR2 are MGHRA and YSYEKL. Trimming removed 3 bases at V and 5 bases at J, with 7 bases between. The CDR3 runs to 12 residues. The DNA for the CDR3 is TGCGCCAGCAGCCAGTCCAATTATGGCTACACCTTC. This encodes CASSQSNYGYTF.